Below, one TCR beta chain is given with its context. Its antigen remains unknown. Described treatment: some 19 received Ad26.COV2.S at low or high dose, single or two shots; roughly five received placebo; per-sample allocation not given. The samples were gathered on day 63 after the first injection of vaccine or placebo. A Boston adult aged 18-55 years was the donor. The source of the sample is a study of Ad26.COV2.S vaccination and SARS-CoV-2 variants. Overall study context: Ad26.COV2.S shots went into the muscle once or twice, 56 days apart.

Here immunoSEQ multiplex PCR was the method, and the copy in TCRdb shows in-frame clones only, minus some. The sample has some 500,000 clones, 85% to 90% seen once; the top ten hold about 2.5%. Regarding the study as a whole: People who got the vaccine had more spike-specific TCR breadth than people who got placebo.

The CDR3 has 12 residues. The germline CDR1 and CDR2 sequences are SGDLS and YYNGEE. Trimming removed 4 bases at V and 2 bases at J, with 3 bases between. The V and J genes are TRBV9 and TRBJ2-2; D not certain. The sample was peripheral blood, taken in a trial of Ad26.COV2.S vaccine versus placebo. This TCR was recovered from a person aged 18 to 65 who received the Ad26.COV2.S COVID-19 vaccine or a placebo. CDR3 DNA: TGTGCCAGCAGCCATAACACCGGGGAGCTGTTTTTT. Protein product: CASSHNTGELFF. The whole variable domain, filled in from reference TRBV9 and TRBJ2-2, reads DSGVTQTPKHLITATGQRVTLRCSPRSGDLSVYWYQQSLDQGLQFLIQYYNGEERAKGNILERFSAQQFPDLHSELNLSSLELGDSALYFCASSHNTGELFFGEGSRLTVL.